One and the same sample provided the 28 T cell receptor beta chains below, sequenced in a study of blood T cell repertoires in COVID-19. Measured with immunoSEQ multiplex PCR; TCRdb has only the in-frame clones, and not every one. The top ten hold around 2% of the sample, which has 200,000 to 250,000 clones, 86% seen once. The sequenced sample was PBMCs or T cells enriched from blood (not recorded which). The receptor source for this set is a woman aged 45-60 years who had recovered from COVID-19.

The gene calls are TRBV9 and TRBJ1-5; TRBD1 might be the D (5 bases). The V gene's germline CDR1 is SGDLS and CDR2 YYNGEE. Trimming left V 4 bases short and J 6 bases short, with 17 bases between. This CDR3 has 15 amino acids. This CDR3 is CASSPDSAEGQPQHF. The CDR3 DNA sequence: TGTGCCAGCAGCCCCGACAGTGCCGAAGGTCAGCCCCAGCATTTT.

The chain is built from TRBV6-1 and TRBJ1-2; no firm D call. This CDR3 is 14 amino acids long. V was clipped by 0 bases and J by 8 bases, with 13 bases between them. CDR1 and CDR2 (germline): MNHNS, SASEGT. The CDR3 region is CASSEALFGKGYTF. In DNA form, the CDR3 reads TGTGCCAGCAGTGAAGCGCTGTTTGGCAAGGGCTACACCTTC.

The chain has TRBV23-1 and TRBJ1-4; D is ambiguous. TRBV23-1 is identified as an open reading frame with a role that is uncertain. The CDR3 consists of 15 residues. Trimming took 8 bases from V and 4 from J, leaving 17 bases between them. In nucleotides, the CDR3 is TGCGCCAGCGGCCAGAGGGTTTTCGGTAATGAAAAACTGTTTTTT. As protein: CASGQRVFGNEKLFF.

The V and J genes are TRBV24-1 and TRBJ2-3; 9 nucleotides agree with TRBD2. This CDR3 has 13 residues. V lost 10 bases to trimming and J lost 3 bases; unmatched junction nucleotides: 4. Germline V CDR1 and CDR2: KGHDR, SFDVKD. The CDR3 DNA reads TGTGCCACGCGGGAGGGGGCAACAGATACGCAGTATTTT. Encoded protein: CATREGATDTQYF.

The V and J genes are TRBV28 and TRBJ1-1, with a possible D match to TRBD1 (5 bases). V lost 6 bases and J 0 bases, leaving 11 bases between the germline ends. Germline V lookup: CDR1 MDHEN, CDR2 SYDVKM. This CDR3 is 14 amino acids long. The chain's CDR3 is CASREQVLNTEAFF. The CDR3 DNA follows: TGTGCCAGCAGGGAACAGGTCTTGAACACTGAAGCTTTCTTT.

The chain recombines TRBV25-1 with TRBJ2-7, with a tentative D call TRBD1 (5 bases). This CDR3 has 15 residues. The V gene lost 0 bases and the J gene lost 3 bases, with 12 bases spanning the gap. Germline values: CDR1 MGHDK, CDR2 SYGVNS. Here the CDR3 reads CASSEYAGSIYEQYF. The CDR3 region has the DNA TGTGCCAGCAGTGAATATGCAGGGTCGATCTACGAGCAGTACTTC.

The CDR3 loop reads CASAPRGGGPTNEQFF. The DNA for the CDR3 is TGTGCCAGCGCCCCGAGGGGCGGGGGCCCCACCAATGAGCAGTTCTTC. The chain employs TRBV11-3 and TRBJ2-1; tentative D call: TRBD2 (7 bases). Looked up from germline, CDR1 is SGHNT and CDR2 is YENEEA. This CDR3 has 16 residues. Trimming took 8 bases from V and 6 from J, leaving 23 bases between them.

The chain links TRBV5-6 to TRBJ1-2; TRBD1 agrees at 10 bases. CDR3 size: 14 residues. CDR1 is SGHDT, CDR2 YYEEEE, per germline. Germline trimming cut 5 bases from V and 3 bases from J; bases unmatched to any gene: 4. CDR3 in DNA: TGTGCCAGCAGTCCCGGGACAGGGGACTATGGCTACACCTTC. Translating gives CASSPGTGDYGYTF.

The rearrangement joins TRBV5-6 to TRBJ1-5; 9 bases map to TRBD1. CDR3 length: 16 amino acids. CDR1 and CDR2 from the germline V gene are SGHDT and YYEEEE. Germline trimming cut 1 base from V and 5 bases from J; bases unmatched to any gene: 7. The CDR3 nucleotides are TGTGCCAGCAGCTTGCGGACAGGGGCAATTGATCAGCCCCAGCATTTT. Encoded protein: CASSLRTGAIDQPQHF.

This clone was detected a few times. The chain has TRBV5-5 and TRBJ2-7; 13 positions match TRBD2. Germline assignment: CDR1 SGHKS and CDR2 YYEKEE (reference sequence). The CDR3 runs to 15 residues. The V and J ends lost 4 bases and 2 bases, in that order; junction bases with no gene match: 3. The CDR3 DNA reads as TGTGCCAGCAGCGGGGGACTAGCGGGAACCTACGAGCAGTACTTC. This gives the protein CASSGGLAGTYEQYF.

The chain recombines TRBV7-6 with TRBJ2-7, with D unclear. V lost 0 bases and J lost 3, with 6 bases in between. Germline values: CDR1 SGHVS, CDR2 FNYEAQ. The CDR3 consists of 13 residues. The CDR3 DNA reads as TGTGCCAGCAGCTTAGCGGCCAACTACGAGCAGTACTTC. This sequence encodes CASSLAANYEQYF.

This chain links TRBV6-5 with TRBJ2-7; possibly TRBD2 for D (7 bases). V was clipped by 6 bases and J by 1 base, with 13 bases between them. CDR3 length: 14 residues. CDR1 is MNHEY and CDR2 is SVGAGI in the germline V gene. CDR3 coding DNA: TGTGCCAGCAGAGGGGGGGCACCTTCCTACGAGCAGTACTTC. Its protein is CASRGGAPSYEQYF.

V and J are TRBV28 and TRBJ1-5; weak D call: TRBD1 (6 bases). This CDR3 region has 17 residues. CDR1 is MDHEN, CDR2 SYDVKM, per germline. Trimming cost V 8 bases and J 0 bases, with 20 bases left between them. CDR3 loop: CASGPLQGMGSNQPQHF. CDR3 nucleotides: TGTGCCAGCGGGCCCCTCCAGGGGATGGGTAGCAATCAGCCCCAGCATTTT.

This clone was observed a few times. V is TRBV4-3 and J is TRBJ1-4, with 7 bases fitting TRBD1. The CDR3 is made up of 16 amino acids. V trimming: 0 bases; J trimming: 5 bases; junction bases outside the gene matches: 6. The germline V gene encodes CDR1 LGHNA and CDR2 YSLEER. The CDR3, as DNA: TGCGCCAGCAGCCAAGAGGGGGGCAGGGGGAATGAAAAACTGTTTTTT. Its translation is CASSQEGGRGNEKLFF.

This clone was observed a single time. The genes are TRBV19 and TRBJ1-4; D remains ambiguous. Per the germline V gene, CDR1 is LNHDA and CDR2 is SQIVND (reference sequence). Trimming removed 5 bases from V and 5 bases from J, with 15 bases in between. The CDR3 sequence is 15 residues long. The CDR3 region has the DNA TGTGCCAGTAGTTGGACTTTAACCTCCAATGAAAAACTGTTTTTT. Residues: CASSWTLTSNEKLFF.

This sequence joins TRBV11-1 and TRBJ1-1; 7 bases fit TRBD1. The CDR3 is 16 amino acids. With 5 bases clipped from V and 0 bases from J, the junction kept 9 bases outside the gene matches. The germline V gene has CDR1 SGHAT and CDR2 FQDESV (reference sequence). In DNA form, the CDR3 reads TGTGCCAGCAGCAGACACAGGGGATTACTGAACACTGAAGCTTTCTTT. Encoded protein: CASSRHRGLLNTEAFF. Filled out from reference TRBV11-1 and TRBJ1-1, the complete variable domain reads EAEVAQSPRYKITEKSQAVAFWCDPISGHATLYWYRQILGQGPELLVQFQDESVVDDSQLPKDRFSAERLKGVDSTLKIQPAELGDSAMYLCASSRHRGLLNTEAFFGQGTRLTVV.

The J gene is TRBJ2-7, the V gene TRBV19, with 10 nucleotides matching TRBD1. V lost 6 bases to trimming and J lost 5 bases; unmatched junction nucleotides: 4. The CDR3 has 13 residues. The germline CDR1 and CDR2 sequences are LNHDA and SQIVND (reference sequence). CDR3 sequence (DNA): TGTGCCAGTAGATTAGGGACAGGGGACGAGCAGTACTTC. Its translation is CASRLGTGDEQYF.

V gene TRBV11-3 combines with J gene TRBJ2-5; no firm D call. Germline assignment: CDR1 SGHNT and CDR2 YENEEA. The CDR3 loop spans 13 amino acids. The ends were cut back, 1 base at V and 1 base at J, with 4 bases in the middle. CDR3 sequence reads: CASSLGSQETQYF. For the CDR3, the DNA is TGTGCCAGCAGCTTAGGCAGCCAAGAGACCCAGTACTTC.

The J gene is TRBJ2-7, the V gene TRBV10-3; 12 positions match TRBD2. This CDR3 spans 12 amino acids. V shed 10 bases and J 6 bases; nucleotides not matched to a gene: 4. The germline V gene has CDR1 ENHRY and CDR2 SYGVKD. The CDR3 sequence is CATTSGGPEQYF. The CDR3 nucleotides read TGTGCCACGACTAGCGGGGGTCCCGAGCAGTACTTC.

J is TRBJ1-2 and V is TRBV2; D not resolved. Trimming took off 5 bases at V and 4 bases at J, with 11 bases between the two ends. This CDR3 has 13 amino acids. Germline values: CDR1 SNHLY, CDR2 FYNNEI. The CDR3 protein is CASSSLGVYGYTF. CDR3 coding DNA: TGTGCCAGCAGTAGCCTCGGGGTCTATGGCTACACCTTC.

This chain uses TRBV5-1 with TRBJ1-6, with 9 bases fitting TRBD1. The germline CDR1 and CDR2 sequences are SGHRS and YFSETQ. This CDR3 spans 15 amino acids. The J segment lost 9 bases and the V segment lost 5 bases, leaving 9 bases of the junction unmatched. The CDR3 protein is CASRSGTGSRSPLHF. Here the CDR3 DNA reads TGCGCCAGCAGGTCCGGGACAGGGTCTCGTTCACCCCTCCACTTT.

The chain joins TRBV6-4 to TRBJ2-7; 11 bases map to TRBD2. Trimming at V came to 8 bases and at J to 7 bases, leaving 10 bases not matched to a gene. CDR3 length equals 14 residues. The germline CDR1 and CDR2 sequences are MRHNA and SNTAGT. This CDR3 reads CASGNSGRALEQYF. CDR3 sequence (DNA): TGTGCCAGCGGAAATAGCGGGAGGGCACTGGAGCAGTACTTC.

As regards this clone: A read error may produce the germline difference seen at one junction end. The genes are TRBV18 and TRBJ2-1; 10 nucleotides agree with TRBD1. Germline lookup yields CDR1 KGHSH and CDR2 LQKENI. CDR3 length: 15 residues. The CDR3 protein is CASSPLSGQGTERFF. CDR3 DNA: TGTGCCAGCTCACCACTTTCGGGACAGGGGACCGAGCGGTTCTTC.

The table lists this clone with a few counts. The chain couples TRBV7-8 to TRBJ2-7, with 8 bases aligning to TRBD2. The CDR3 runs to 19 residues. The trim removed 5 bases at V and 6 bases at J, leaving 24 bases unmatched. Looked up from germline, CDR1 is SGHVS and CDR2 is FQNEAQ. CDR3 bases: TGTGCCAGCAGCCCCGCACGCAGCGGATTAGCGGGACGTGCAGGCGAGCAGTACTTC. Its translation: CASSPARSGLAGRAGEQYF.

The chain carries TRBV7-2 and TRBJ1-2, with 11 nucleotides matching TRBD1. Germline CDR1 and CDR2: SGHTA and FQGNSA. Unmatched junction bases numbered 4, after V lost 5 bases and J lost 2 bases. The CDR3 consists of 15 residues. CDR3 nucleotides: TGTGCCAGCAGCGGGACAGGGGGACGAAACTATGGCTACACCTTC. Translating it yields CASSGTGGRNYGYTF. The full variable domain, in which reference TRBV7-2 and TRBJ1-2 provide the parts outside the CDR3, is GAGVSQSPSNKVTEKGKDVELRCDPISGHTALYWYRQSLGQGLEFLIYFQGNSAPDKSGLPSDRFSAERTGGSVSTLTIQRTQQEDSAVYLCASSGTGGRNYGYTFGSGTRLTVV.

The rearrangement joins TRBV4-1 to TRBJ1-1; 9 bases agree with TRBD1. The CDR3 extends over 15 amino acids. The V gene end was trimmed by 4 bases and the J gene end by 5 bases; junction bases not matched to a gene: 8. Looked up from germline, CDR1 is MGHRA and CDR2 is YSYEKL. CDR3 bases: TGCGCCAGCAGCCCAGACAGGGGGTTTATAACTGAAGCTTTCTTT. As protein: CASSPDRGFITEAFF.

The chain links TRBV11-3 to TRBJ1-1; no reliable D call. The V gene's germline CDR1 is SGHNT and CDR2 YENEEA. V was shortened by 2 bases and J by 3 bases, with 7 bases between the two germline ends. The CDR3 extends over 13 amino acids. The CDR3 protein is CASSLTGYTEAFF. The CDR3 nucleotides read TGTGCCAGCAGCTTAACCGGTTACACTGAAGCTTTCTTT.

This chain uses TRBV19 with TRBJ2-1; 8 nucleotides align to TRBD1. This CDR3 is built from 14 residues. From germline, CDR1 is LNHDA and CDR2 SQIVND (reference sequence). With V trimmed by 7 bases and J by 2 bases, 4 bases remained unmatched. In DNA form, the CDR3 reads TGTGCCAGTAAGGACAGGGTTACCTACAATGAGCAGTTCTTC. It encodes CASKDRVTYNEQFF.